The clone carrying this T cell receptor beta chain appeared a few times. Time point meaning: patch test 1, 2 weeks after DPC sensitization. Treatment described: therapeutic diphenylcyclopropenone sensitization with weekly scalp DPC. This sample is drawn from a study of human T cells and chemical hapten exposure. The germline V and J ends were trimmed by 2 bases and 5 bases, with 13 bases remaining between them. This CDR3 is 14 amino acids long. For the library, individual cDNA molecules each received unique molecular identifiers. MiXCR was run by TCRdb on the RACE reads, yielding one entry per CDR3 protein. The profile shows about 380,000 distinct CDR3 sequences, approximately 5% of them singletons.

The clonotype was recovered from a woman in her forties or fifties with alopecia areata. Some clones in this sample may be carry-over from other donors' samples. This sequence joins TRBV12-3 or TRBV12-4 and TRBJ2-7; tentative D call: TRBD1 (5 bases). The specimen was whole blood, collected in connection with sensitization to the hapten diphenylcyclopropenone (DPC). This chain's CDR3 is CASSLLRQTNEQYF. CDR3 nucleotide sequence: TGTGCCAGCAGTTTATTGAGACAGACAAACGAGCAGTACTTC.